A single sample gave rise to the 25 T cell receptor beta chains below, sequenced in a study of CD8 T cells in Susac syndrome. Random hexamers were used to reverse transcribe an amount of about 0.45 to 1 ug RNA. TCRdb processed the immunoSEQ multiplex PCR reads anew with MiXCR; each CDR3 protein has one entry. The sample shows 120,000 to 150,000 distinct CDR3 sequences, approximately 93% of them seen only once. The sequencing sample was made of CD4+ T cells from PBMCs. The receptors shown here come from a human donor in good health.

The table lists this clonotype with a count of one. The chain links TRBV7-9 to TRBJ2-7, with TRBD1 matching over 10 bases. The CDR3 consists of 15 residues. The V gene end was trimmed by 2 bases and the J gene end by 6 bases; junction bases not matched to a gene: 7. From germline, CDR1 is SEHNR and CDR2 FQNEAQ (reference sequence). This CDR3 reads CASSLLDRGPTEQYF. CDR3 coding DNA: TGTGCCAGCAGCTTACTAGACAGGGGGCCTACCGAGCAGTACTTC.

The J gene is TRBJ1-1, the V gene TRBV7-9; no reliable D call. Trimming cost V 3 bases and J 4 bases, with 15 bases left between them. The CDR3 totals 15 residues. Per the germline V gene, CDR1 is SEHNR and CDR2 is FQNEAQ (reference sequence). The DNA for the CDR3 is TGTGCCAGCAGCTTCTCGCCCCCCGAGGGCACTGAAGCTTTCTTT. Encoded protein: CASSFSPPEGTEAFF.

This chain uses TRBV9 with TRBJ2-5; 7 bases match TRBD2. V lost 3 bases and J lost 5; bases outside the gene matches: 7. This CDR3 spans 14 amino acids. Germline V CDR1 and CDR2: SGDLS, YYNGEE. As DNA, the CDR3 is TGTGCCAGCAGCGACGGACTAGTCGGGGAGACCCAGTACTTC. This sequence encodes CASSDGLVGETQYF.

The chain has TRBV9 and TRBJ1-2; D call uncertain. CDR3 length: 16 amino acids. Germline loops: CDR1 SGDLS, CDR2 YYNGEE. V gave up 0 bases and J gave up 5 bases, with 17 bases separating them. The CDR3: CASSVGIEGFWYGYTF. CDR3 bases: TGTGCCAGCAGCGTAGGGATCGAAGGGTTTTGGTATGGCTACACCTTC.

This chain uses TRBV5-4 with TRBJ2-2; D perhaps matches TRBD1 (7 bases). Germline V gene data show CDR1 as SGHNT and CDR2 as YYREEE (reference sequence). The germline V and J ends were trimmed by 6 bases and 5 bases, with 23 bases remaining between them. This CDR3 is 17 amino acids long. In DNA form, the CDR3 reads TGTGCCAGCACCAAAGGGGGCAAAACGGGAGAGACCGGGGAGCTGTTTTTT. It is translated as CASTKGGKTGETGELFF.

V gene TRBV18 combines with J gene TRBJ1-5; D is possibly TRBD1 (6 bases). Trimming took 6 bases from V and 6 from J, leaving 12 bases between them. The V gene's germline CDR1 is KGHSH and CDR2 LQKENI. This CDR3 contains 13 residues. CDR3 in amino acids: CASSPQGTQPQHF. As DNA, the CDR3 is TGTGCCAGCTCGCCTCAGGGGACTCAGCCCCAGCATTTT.

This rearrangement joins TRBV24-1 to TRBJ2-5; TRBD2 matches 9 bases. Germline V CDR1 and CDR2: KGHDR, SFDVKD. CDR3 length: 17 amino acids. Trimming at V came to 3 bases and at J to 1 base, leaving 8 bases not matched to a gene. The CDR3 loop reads CATSDAPGLASQETQYF. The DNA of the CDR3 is TGTGCCACCAGTGATGCTCCGGGACTAGCTTCCCAAGAGACCCAGTACTTC.

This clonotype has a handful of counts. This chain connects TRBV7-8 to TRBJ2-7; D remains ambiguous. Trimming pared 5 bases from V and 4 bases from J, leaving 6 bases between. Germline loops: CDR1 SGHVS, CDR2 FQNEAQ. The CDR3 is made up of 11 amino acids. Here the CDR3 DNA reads TGTGCCAGCAGCCCCACTTACGAGCAGTACTTC. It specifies CASSPTYEQYF.

The CDR3 nucleotides are TGCGCCAGCAGCTTGGGACAGCCCTACAATGAGCAGTTCTTC. It is translated as CASSLGQPYNEQFF. This chain links TRBV5-1 with TRBJ2-1, with D perhaps matching TRBD1 (5 bases). This CDR3 is built from 14 residues. Trimming took 0 bases from V and 2 from J, leaving 6 bases between them. The germline gives CDR1 SGHRS, CDR2 YFSETQ.

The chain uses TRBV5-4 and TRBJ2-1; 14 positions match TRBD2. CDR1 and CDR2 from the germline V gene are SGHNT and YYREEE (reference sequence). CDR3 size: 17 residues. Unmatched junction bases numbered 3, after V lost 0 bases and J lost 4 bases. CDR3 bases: TGTGCCAGCAGCTTGGGACTAGCGGGAGGGACTTACAATGAGCAGTTCTTC. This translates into CASSLGLAGGTYNEQFF.

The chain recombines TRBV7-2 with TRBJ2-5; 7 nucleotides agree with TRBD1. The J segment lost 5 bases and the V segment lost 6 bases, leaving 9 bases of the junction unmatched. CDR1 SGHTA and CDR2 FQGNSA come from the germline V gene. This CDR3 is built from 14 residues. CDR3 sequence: CASSINRGKETQYF. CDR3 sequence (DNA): TGTGCCAGCAGTATCAACAGGGGCAAGGAGACCCAGTACTTC. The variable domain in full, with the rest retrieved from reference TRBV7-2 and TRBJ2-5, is GAGVSQSPSNKVTEKGKDVELRCDPISGHTALYWYRQSLGQGLEFLIYFQGNSAPDKSGLPSDRFSAERTGGSVSTLTIQRTQQEDSAVYLCASSINRGKETQYFGPGTRLLVL.

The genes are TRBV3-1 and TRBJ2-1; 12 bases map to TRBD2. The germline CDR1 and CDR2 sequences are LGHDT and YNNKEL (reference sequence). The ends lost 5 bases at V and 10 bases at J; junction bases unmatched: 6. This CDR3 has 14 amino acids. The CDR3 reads CASSLTSGSEEQFF. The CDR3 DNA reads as TGTGCCAGCAGCTTGACTAGCGGGAGTGAAGAGCAGTTCTTC.

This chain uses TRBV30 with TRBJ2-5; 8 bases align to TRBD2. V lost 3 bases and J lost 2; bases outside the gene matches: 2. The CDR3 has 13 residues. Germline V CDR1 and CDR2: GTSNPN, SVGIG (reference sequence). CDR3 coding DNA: TGTGCCTGGAGAACTAGCGGACAAGAGACCCAGTACTTC. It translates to CAWRTSGQETQYF.

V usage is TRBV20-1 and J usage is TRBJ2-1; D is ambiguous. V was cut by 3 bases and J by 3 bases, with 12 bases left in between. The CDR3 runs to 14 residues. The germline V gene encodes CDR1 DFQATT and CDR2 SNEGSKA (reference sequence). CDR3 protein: CSARPLSFYNEQFF. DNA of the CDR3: TGCAGTGCTAGGCCCTTGAGTTTCTACAATGAGCAGTTCTTC.

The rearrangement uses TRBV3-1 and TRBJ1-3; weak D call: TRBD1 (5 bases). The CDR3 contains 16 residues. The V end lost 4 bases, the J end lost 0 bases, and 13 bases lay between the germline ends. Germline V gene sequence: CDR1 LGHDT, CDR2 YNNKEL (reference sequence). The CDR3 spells CASSLRKGSSGNTIYF. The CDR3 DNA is TGTGCCAGCAGCCTCCGTAAGGGGAGCTCTGGAAACACCATATATTTT. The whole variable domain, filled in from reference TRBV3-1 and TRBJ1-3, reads DTAVSQTPKYLVTQMGNDKSIKCEQNLGHDTMYWYKQDSKKFLKIMFSYNNKELIINETVPNRFSPKSPDKAHLNLHINSLELGDSAVYFCASSLRKGSSGNTIYFGEGSWLTVV.

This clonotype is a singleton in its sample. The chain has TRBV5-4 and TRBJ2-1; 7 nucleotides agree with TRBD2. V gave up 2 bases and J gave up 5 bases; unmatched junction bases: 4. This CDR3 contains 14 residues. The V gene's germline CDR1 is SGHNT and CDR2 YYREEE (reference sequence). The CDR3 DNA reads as TGTGCCAGCAGCTTCGTGGGAGGGCACAATGAGCAGTTCTTC. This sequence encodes CASSFVGGHNEQFF.

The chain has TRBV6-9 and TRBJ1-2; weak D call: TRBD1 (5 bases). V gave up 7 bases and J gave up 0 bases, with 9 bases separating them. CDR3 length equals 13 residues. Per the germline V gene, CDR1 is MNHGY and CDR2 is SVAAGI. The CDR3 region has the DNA TGTGCCAGCACCGACAGTCCTAACTATGGCTACACCTTC. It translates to CASTDSPNYGYTF.

The CDR3 coding sequence is TGTGCCAGCAGGCGAGCGGGAGGGTCCTACAATGAGCAGTTCTTC. Its protein product is CASRRAGGSYNEQFF. V usage is TRBV6-5 and J usage is TRBJ2-1; 10 nucleotides agree with TRBD2. With 6 bases clipped from V and 1 base from J, the junction kept 3 bases outside the gene matches. Germline loops: CDR1 MNHEY, CDR2 SVGAGI. CDR3 size: 15 residues.

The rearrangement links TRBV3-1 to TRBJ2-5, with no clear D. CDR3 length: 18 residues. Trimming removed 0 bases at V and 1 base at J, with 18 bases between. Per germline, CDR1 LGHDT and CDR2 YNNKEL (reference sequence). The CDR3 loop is CASSQDSRVALVQETQYF. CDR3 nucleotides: TGTGCCAGCAGCCAAGATAGTAGGGTAGCCCTGGTCCAAGAGACCCAGTACTTC.

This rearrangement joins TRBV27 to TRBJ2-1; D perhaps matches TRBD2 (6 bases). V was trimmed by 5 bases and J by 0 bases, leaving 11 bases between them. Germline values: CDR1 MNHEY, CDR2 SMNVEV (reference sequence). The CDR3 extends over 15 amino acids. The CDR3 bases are TGTGCCAGCAGTCAACGGAGGGCCTCCTACAATGAGCAGTTCTTC. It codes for CASSQRRASYNEQFF.

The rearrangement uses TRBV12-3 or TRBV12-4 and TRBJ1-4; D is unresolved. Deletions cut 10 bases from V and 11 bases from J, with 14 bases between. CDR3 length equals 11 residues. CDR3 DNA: TGTGCCAAACGAGCATGGGGTAAACTGTTTTTT. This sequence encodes CAKRAWGKLFF.

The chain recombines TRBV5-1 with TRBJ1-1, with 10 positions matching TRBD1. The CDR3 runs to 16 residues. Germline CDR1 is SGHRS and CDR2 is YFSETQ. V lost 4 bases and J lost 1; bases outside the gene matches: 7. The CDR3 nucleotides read TGCGCCAGCAGCCACGGGACAGGGGAGAGGAACACTGAAGCTTTCTTT. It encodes CASSHGTGERNTEAFF. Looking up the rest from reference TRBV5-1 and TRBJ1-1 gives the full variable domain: KAGVTQTPRYLIKTRGQQVTLSCSPISGHRSVSWYQQTPGQGLQFLFEYFSETQRNKGNFPGRFSGRQFSNSRSEMNVSTLELGDSALYLCASSHGTGERNTEAFFGQGTRLTVV.

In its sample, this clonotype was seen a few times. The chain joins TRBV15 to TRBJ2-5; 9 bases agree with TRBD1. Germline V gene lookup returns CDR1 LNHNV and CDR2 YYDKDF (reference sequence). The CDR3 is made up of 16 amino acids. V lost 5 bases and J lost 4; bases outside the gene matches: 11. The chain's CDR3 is CATSGLQGAIGETQYF. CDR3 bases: TGTGCCACCAGCGGACTACAGGGGGCGATTGGAGAGACCCAGTACTTC.

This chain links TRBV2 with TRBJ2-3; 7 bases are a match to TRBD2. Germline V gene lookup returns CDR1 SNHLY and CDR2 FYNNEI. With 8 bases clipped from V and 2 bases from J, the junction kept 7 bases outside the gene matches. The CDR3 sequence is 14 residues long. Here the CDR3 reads CASAERENTDTQYF. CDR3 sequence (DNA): TGTGCCAGCGCCGAGCGGGAAAACACAGATACGCAGTATTTT.

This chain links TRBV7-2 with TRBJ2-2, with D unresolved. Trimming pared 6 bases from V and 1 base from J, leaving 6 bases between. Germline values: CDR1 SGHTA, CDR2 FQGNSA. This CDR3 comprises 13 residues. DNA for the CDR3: TGTGCCAGCAGTTGGAGGAACACCGGGGAGCTGTTTTTT. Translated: CASSWRNTGELFF.